These 11 T cell receptor beta chains originate from one sample sequenced in a study of CD8 T cells in Susac syndrome. RNA in amounts of about 0.5 to 1 ug was reverse transcribed with random hexamers. TCRdb re-called the immunoSEQ multiplex PCR reads through MiXCR, storing one row per CDR3 protein. The sample gives 150,000 to 200,000 distinct CDR3 sequences, nearly 95% of which show up once; 0.085% to 0.095% is in the top ten. Sequenced input: CD4+ T cells from PBMCs. Receptor source: a human donor with multiple sclerosis.

V usage is TRBV7-9 and J usage is TRBJ2-3; D is unclear. CDR1 and CDR2 (germline): SEHNR, FQNEAQ (reference sequence). With 5 bases removed from V and 4 bases from J, the gap between germline ends came to 10 bases. The CDR3 has 13 amino acids. The CDR3 DNA reads TGTGCCAGCAGCACCCAATTCGCAGATACGCAGTATTTT. Translating gives CASSTQFADTQYF.

The V and J genes are TRBV5-1 and TRBJ1-1; the D gene is possibly TRBD1 (6 bases). Trimming took off 5 bases at V and 0 bases at J, with 11 bases between the two ends. The CDR3 is 14 residues long. The germline V gene has CDR1 SGHRS and CDR2 YFSETQ. CDR3 residues: CASSQDRMNTEAFF. The CDR3 DNA reads TGCGCCAGCAGTCAAGACAGGATGAACACTGAAGCTTTCTTT. The full variable domain, in which reference TRBV5-1 and TRBJ1-1 provide the parts outside the CDR3, is KAGVTQTPRYLIKTRGQQVTLSCSPISGHRSVSWYQQTPGQGLQFLFEYFSETQRNKGNFPGRFSGRQFSNSRSEMNVSTLELGDSALYLCASSQDRMNTEAFFGQGTRLTVV.

This clonotype was counted once. The rearrangement links TRBV30 to TRBJ1-6; TRBD1 agrees at 7 bases. The CDR3 has 15 residues. Germline CDR1 is GTSNPN and CDR2 is SVGIG (reference sequence). The V segment lost 0 bases and the J segment 8 bases; nucleotides outside the gene matches: 7. In nucleotides, the CDR3 is TGTGCCTGGAGTGTACCGGGGACAGCAGATTCACCCCTCCACTTT. This codes for CAWSVPGTADSPLHF.

About this clonotype itself: The junction departs from the called germline gene at one end, perhaps through a read error. The chain joins TRBV29-1 to TRBJ2-1; 9 bases fit TRBD2. The CDR3 runs to 15 residues. Germline V CDR1 and CDR2: SQVTM, ANQGSEA. The DNA for the CDR3 is TGCAGCGCTGAAGGAGGTAGCGGGAGATACAATGAGCAGTTCTTC. The encoded protein is CSAEGGSGRYNEQFF.

The J gene is TRBJ1-1, the V gene TRBV27, with D maybe TRBD1 (6 bases). Germline CDR1 is MNHEY and CDR2 is SMNVEV (reference sequence). Deletions cut 2 bases from V and 0 bases from J, with 10 bases between. This CDR3 spans 15 amino acids. The CDR3 protein is CASSLGGGMNTEAFF. In DNA, the CDR3 is TGTGCCAGCAGTTTAGGGGGGGGCATGAACACTGAAGCTTTCTTT.

This clonotype was observed a few times. The CDR3 DNA sequence: TGTGCCAGCAGCTCGACAGTGAACACTGAAGCTTTCTTT. It specifies CASSSTVNTEAFF. V and J are TRBV11-2 and TRBJ1-1; the D gene is possibly TRBD1 (5 bases). The CDR3 covers 13 residues. Deletions cut 4 bases from V and 0 bases from J, with 6 bases between. Germline loops: CDR1 SGHAT, CDR2 FQNNGV.

The chain recombines TRBV30 with TRBJ1-1; D is ambiguous. The CDR3 runs 13 residues. The germline gives CDR1 GTSNPN, CDR2 SVGIG (reference sequence). V lost 6 bases and J lost 2, with 13 bases in between. The DNA for the CDR3 is TGTGCCTGTTGTGGGCCTACAAACACTGAAGCTTTCTTT. Amino acid sequence: CACCGPTNTEAFF. The full variable domain, in which reference TRBV30 and TRBJ1-1 provide the parts outside the CDR3, is SQTIHQWPATLVQPVGSPLSLECTVEGTSNPNLYWYRQAAGRGLQLLFYSVGIGQISSEVPQNLSASRPQDRQFILSSKKLLLSDSGFYLCACCGPTNTEAFFGQGTRLTVV.

V usage is TRBV20-1 and J usage is TRBJ2-1, with a weak D call TRBD2 (6 bases). This CDR3 is 12 amino acids long. The V gene's germline CDR1 is DFQATT and CDR2 SNEGSKA (reference sequence). Trimming shortened V by 1 base and J by 6 bases, and 7 bases separated the two germline ends. CDR3 in DNA: TGCAGTGCTAGAGGGACTACCAATGAGCAGTTCTTC. Amino acids: CSARGTTNEQFF.

V and J are TRBV7-9 and TRBJ1-1; D remains ambiguous. CDR1 is SEHNR, CDR2 FQNEAQ, per germline (reference sequence). Trimming removed 5 bases from V and 5 bases from J, with 12 bases in between. The CDR3 runs 13 residues. This CDR3 is CASSPRTGTEAFF. The CDR3 nucleotides read TGTGCCAGCAGCCCTCGGACGGGGACTGAAGCTTTCTTT.

This chain uses TRBV29-1 with TRBJ1-2; TRBD1 aligns across 9 bases. With V trimmed by 4 bases and J by 6 bases, 6 bases remained unmatched. This CDR3 contains 13 residues. Germline assignment: CDR1 SQVTM and CDR2 ANQGSEA. The CDR3 DNA reads TGCAGCGTTGGAGGAACAGGGGGCGATGGCTACACCTTC. Its translation: CSVGGTGGDGYTF.

The chain has TRBV19 and TRBJ1-3; D is perhaps TRBD1 (5 bases). Germline values: CDR1 LNHDA, CDR2 SQIVND (reference sequence). The V and J ends lost 4 bases and 0 bases respectively, with 7 bases between them. This CDR3 is built from 14 residues. CDR3 in DNA: TGTGCCAGTAGTACCGGGGGCTCTGGAAACACCATATATTTT. As protein: CASSTGGSGNTIYF.